This T cell receptor beta chain was recovered during a study of vaccination and CD4 T cells after COVID-19. CD4+ T cells that had been cultured provided DNA sequenced with the Oncomine TCR Beta short-read assay. TCRdb re-analysed the PCR reads in MiXCR, keeping a single row per CDR3 protein. The repertoire holds fewer than 15,000 distinct CDR3 sequences, over 45% seen once, with around 24% in the top ten. The treatment denotes: approximately 9-day PBMC culture with coronavirus spike peptide pools or control peptides (ViraFEST assay). About this clonotype itself: Its antigen is undetermined.

The CDR3 covers 14 residues. Germline lookup yields CDR1 SGDLS and CDR2 YYNGEE. With 0 bases removed from V and 1 base from J, the gap between germline ends came to 7 bases. The sample taken for sequencing was CD4+ T cells from blood, cultured in vitro. The sequence was collected from a human donor who had recovered from COVID-19. The rearrangement joins TRBV9 to TRBJ1-1, with TRBD1 as a possible D gene (6 bases). CDR3 residues: CASSVADRNTEAFF. The CDR3 DNA sequence: TGTGCCAGCAGCGTAGCGGACAGGAACACTGAAGCTTTCTTT.